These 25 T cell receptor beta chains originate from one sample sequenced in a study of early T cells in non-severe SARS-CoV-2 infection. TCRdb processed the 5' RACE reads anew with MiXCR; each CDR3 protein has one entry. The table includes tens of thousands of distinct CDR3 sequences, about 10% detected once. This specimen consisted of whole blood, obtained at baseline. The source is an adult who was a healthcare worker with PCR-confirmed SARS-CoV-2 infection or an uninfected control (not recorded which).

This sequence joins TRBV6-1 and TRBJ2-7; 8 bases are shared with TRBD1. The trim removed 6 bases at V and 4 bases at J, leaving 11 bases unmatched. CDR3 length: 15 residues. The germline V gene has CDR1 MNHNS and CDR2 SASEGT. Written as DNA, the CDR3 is TGTGCCAGCAGCCCTCTCCATGGACAGGGATACGAGCAGTACTTC. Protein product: CASSPLHGQGYEQYF.

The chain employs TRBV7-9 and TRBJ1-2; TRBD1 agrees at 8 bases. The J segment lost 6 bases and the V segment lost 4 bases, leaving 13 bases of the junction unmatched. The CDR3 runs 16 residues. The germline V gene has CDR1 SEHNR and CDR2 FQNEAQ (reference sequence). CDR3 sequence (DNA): TGTGCCAGCAGCTACGGTCGGGCGGACAGGGACGATGGCTACACCTTC. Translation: CASSYGRADRDDGYTF.

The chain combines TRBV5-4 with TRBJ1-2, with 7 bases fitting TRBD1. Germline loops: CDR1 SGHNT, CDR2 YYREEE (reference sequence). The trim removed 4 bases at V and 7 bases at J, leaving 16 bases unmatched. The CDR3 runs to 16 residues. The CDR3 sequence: CASSAARAQGTGGYTF. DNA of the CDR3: TGTGCCAGCAGCGCTGCACGTGCACAGGGGACTGGTGGCTACACCTTC.

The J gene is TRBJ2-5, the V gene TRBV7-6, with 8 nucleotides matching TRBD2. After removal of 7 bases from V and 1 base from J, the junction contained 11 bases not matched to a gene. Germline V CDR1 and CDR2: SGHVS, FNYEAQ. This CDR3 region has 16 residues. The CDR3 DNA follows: TGTGCCAGCACCTCACAAGCGGGGGCACTCCAAGAGACCCAGTACTTC. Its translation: CASTSQAGALQETQYF.

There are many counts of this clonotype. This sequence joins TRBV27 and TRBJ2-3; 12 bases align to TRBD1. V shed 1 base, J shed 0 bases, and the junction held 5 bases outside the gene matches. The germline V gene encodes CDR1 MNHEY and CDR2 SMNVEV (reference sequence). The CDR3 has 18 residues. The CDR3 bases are TGTGCCAGCAGTTTATGGGGGACAGGGGGCTTCAGCACAGATACGCAGTATTTT. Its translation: CASSLWGTGGFSTDTQYF.

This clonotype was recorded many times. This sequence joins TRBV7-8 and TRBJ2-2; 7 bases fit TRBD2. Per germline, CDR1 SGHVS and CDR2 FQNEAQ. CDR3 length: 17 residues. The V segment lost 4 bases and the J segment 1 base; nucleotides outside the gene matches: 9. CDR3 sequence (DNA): TGTGCCAGCAGCTCCCCCGGACTAGGAGGGAACACCGGGGAGCTGTTTTTT. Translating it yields CASSSPGLGGNTGELFF. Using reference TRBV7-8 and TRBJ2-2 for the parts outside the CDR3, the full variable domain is GAGVSQSPRYKVAKRGQDVALRCDPISGHVSLFWYQQALGQGPEFLTYFQNEAQLDKSGLPSDRFFAERPEGSVSTLKIQRTQQEDSAVYLCASSSPGLGGNTGELFFGEGSRLTVL.

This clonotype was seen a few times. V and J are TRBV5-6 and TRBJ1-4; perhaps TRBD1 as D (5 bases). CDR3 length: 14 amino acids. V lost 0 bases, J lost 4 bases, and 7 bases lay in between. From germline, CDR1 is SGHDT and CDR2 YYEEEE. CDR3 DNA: TGTGCCAGCAGCTTGGCAGGGCTTAATGAAAAACTGTTTTTT. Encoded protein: CASSLAGLNEKLFF. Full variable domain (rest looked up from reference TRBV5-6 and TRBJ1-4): DAGVTQSPTHLIKTRGQQVTLRCSPKSGHDTVSWYQQALGQGPQFIFQYYEEEERQRGNFPDRFSGHQFPNYSSELNVNALLLGDSALYLCASSLAGLNEKLFFGSGTQLSVL.

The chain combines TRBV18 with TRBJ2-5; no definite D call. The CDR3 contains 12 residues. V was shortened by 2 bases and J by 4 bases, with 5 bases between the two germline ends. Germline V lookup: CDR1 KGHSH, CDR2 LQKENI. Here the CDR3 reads CASSPLLETQYF. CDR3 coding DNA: TGTGCCAGCTCACCATTATTAGAGACCCAGTACTTC.

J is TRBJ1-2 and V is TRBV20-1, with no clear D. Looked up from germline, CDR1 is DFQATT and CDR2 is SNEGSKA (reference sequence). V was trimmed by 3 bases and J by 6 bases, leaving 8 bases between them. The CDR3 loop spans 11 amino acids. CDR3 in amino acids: CSASPQDGYTF. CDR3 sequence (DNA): TGCAGTGCTAGCCCGCAAGATGGCTACACCTTC.

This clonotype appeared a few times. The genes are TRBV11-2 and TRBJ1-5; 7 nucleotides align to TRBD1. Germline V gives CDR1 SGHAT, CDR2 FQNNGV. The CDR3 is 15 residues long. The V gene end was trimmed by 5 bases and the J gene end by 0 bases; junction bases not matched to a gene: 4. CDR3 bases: TGTGCCAGCAGCGGGACAGTCCCTAGCAATCAGCCCCAGCATTTT. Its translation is CASSGTVPSNQPQHF.

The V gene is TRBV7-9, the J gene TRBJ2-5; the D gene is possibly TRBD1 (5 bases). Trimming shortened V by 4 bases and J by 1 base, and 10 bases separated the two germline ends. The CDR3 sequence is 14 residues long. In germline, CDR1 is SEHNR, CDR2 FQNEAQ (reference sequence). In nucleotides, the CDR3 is TGTGCCAGCAGCTCCCCTAGGGGCCAAGAGACCCAGTACTTC. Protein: CASSSPRGQETQYF.

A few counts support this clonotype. Here the CDR3 reads CASSLDRVPYEQYF. Written as DNA, the CDR3 is TGTGCCAGCAGCTTGGACAGGGTTCCCTACGAGCAGTACTTC. V usage is TRBV11-2 and J usage is TRBJ2-7, with TRBD1 matching 8 bases. The germline CDR1 and CDR2 sequences are SGHAT and FQNNGV. V shed 3 bases and J 2 bases; nucleotides not matched to a gene: 3. The CDR3 has 14 amino acids.

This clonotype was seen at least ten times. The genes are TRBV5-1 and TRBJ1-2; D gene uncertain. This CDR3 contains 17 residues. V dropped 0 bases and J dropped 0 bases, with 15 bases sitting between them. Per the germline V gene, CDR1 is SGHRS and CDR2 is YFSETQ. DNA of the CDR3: TGCGCCAGCAGCTTGGATCCCGGGAGGAGGTCTAACTATGGCTACACCTTC. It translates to CASSLDPGRRSNYGYTF.

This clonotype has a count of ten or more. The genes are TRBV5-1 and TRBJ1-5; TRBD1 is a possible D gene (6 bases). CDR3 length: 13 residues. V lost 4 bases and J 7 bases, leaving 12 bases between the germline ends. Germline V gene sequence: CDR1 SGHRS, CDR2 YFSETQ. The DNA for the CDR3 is TGCGCCAGCAGCCAACAGGGTGGCCAGCCCCAGCATTTT. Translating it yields CASSQQGGQPQHF.

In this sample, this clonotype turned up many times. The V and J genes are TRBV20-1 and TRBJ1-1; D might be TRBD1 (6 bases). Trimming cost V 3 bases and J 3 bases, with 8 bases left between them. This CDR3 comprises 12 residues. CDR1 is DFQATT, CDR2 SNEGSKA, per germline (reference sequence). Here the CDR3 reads CSARGGHTEAFF. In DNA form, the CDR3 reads TGCAGTGCTAGGGGGGGGCACACTGAAGCTTTCTTT.

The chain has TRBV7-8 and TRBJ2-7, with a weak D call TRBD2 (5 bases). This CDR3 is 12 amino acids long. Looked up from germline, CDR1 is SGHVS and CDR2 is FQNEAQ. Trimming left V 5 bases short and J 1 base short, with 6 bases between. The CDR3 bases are TGTGCCAGCAGCCCGGGGTCCTACGAGCAGTACTTC. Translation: CASSPGSYEQYF.

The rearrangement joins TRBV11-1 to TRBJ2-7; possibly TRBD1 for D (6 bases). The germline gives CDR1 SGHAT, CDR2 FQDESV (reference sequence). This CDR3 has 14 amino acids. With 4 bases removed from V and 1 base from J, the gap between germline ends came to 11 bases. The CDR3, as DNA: TGTGCCAGCAGCTCTCACAGGGCATCCTACGAGCAGTACTTC. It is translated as CASSSHRASYEQYF.

The CDR3: CASSPRLAGGPYNEQFF. The CDR3 DNA is TGTGCCAGCTCACCGAGGCTAGCGGGGGGGCCCTACAATGAGCAGTTCTTC. This chain joins TRBV18 and TRBJ2-1, with 12 bases aligning to TRBD2. The CDR3 has 17 amino acids. The germline gives CDR1 KGHSH, CDR2 LQKENI. Unmatched junction bases numbered 5, after V lost 3 bases and J lost 2 bases.

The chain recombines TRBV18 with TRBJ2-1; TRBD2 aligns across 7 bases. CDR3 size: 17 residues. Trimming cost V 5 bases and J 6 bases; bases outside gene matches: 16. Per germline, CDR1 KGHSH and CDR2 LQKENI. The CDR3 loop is CASSSTLTSFSPNEQFF. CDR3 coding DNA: TGTGCCAGCTCATCCACCCTGACTAGCTTCTCCCCCAATGAGCAGTTCTTC.

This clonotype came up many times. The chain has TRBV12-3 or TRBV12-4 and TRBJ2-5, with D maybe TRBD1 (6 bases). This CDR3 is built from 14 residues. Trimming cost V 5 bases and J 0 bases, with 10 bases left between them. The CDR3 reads CASSPQGYQETQYF. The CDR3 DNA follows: TGTGCCAGCAGTCCCCAGGGGTACCAAGAGACCCAGTACTTC.

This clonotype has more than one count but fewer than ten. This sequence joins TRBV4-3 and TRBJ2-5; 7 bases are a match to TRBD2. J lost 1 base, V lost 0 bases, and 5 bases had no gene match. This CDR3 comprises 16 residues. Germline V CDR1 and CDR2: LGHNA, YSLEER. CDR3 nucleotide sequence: TGCGCCAGCAGCCAAGATCGGGCTAGCGGCCAAGAGACCCAGTACTTC. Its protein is CASSQDRASGQETQYF.

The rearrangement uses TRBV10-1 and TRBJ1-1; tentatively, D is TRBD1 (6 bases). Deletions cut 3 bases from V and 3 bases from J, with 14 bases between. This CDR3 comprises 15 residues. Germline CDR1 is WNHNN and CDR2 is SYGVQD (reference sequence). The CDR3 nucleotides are TGCGCCAGCAGTGAAGGACCGGAGGGGGACACTGAAGCTTTCTTT. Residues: CASSEGPEGDTEAFF.

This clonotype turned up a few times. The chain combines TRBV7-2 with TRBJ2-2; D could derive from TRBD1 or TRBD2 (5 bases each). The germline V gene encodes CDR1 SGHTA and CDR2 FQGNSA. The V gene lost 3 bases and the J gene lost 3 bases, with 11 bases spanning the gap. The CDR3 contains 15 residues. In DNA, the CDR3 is TGTGCCAGCAGCTTGGGCAGGGAGTACACCGGGGAGCTGTTTTTT. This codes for CASSLGREYTGELFF.

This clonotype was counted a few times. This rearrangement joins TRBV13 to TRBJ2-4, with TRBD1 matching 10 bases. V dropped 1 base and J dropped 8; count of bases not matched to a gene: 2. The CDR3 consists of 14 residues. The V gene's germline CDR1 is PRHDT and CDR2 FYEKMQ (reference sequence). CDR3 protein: CASSLAGTGDIQYF. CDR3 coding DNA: TGTGCCAGCAGCTTAGCAGGGACAGGGGACATTCAGTACTTC.

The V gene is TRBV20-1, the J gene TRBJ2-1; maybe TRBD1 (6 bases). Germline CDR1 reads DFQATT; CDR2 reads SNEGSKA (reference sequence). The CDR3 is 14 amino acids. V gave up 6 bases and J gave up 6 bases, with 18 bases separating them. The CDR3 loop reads CSARGHSKPNEQFF. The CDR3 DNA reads TGCAGTGCCAGGGGACATAGCAAGCCCAATGAGCAGTTCTTC.